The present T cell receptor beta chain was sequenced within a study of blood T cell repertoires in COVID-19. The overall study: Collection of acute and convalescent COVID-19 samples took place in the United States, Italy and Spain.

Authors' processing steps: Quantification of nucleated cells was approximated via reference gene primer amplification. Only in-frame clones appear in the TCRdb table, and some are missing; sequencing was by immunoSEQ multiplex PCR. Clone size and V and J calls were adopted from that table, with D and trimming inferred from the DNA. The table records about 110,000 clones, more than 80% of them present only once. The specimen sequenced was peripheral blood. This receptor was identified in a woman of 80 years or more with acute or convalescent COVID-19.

The CDR3 nucleotides are TGTGCCAGCAGCAAAAGCGGGATCTACGAGCAGTACTTC. Encoded protein: CASSKSGIYEQYF. The chain couples TRBV6-2 or TRBV6-3 to TRBJ2-7; 7 bases are shared with TRBD2. J lost 3 bases, V lost 6 bases, and 5 bases had no gene match. The CDR3 runs 13 residues. Per germline, CDR1 MNHEY and CDR2 SVGEGT.